Here is one T cell receptor (beta chain) with its context. V gave up 5 bases and J gave up 0 bases; unmatched junction bases: 14. The germline V gene encodes CDR1 SEHNR and CDR2 FQNEAQ (reference sequence). This CDR3 has 19 amino acids. Sequencing was performed with immunoSEQ multiplex PCR; in TCRdb, only in-frame clones are kept and a portion is missing. The sample includes about 100,000 clones, about 89% seen only once; the top ten take 15% to 20%. This sample was taken from a study of T cell responses to AZD1222 COVID-19 vaccine. This TCR derives from an adult in good health. The material was peripheral blood, obtained on day 0 of AZD1222 vaccination. The chain links TRBV7-9 to TRBJ1-3, with 9 positions matching TRBD1. The CDR3 sequence is CASSLLRGTGPNSGNTIYF. The CDR3 bases are TGTGCCAGCAGCCTCCTCCGGGGGACAGGGCCTAACTCTGGAAACACCATATATTTT. Filled out from reference TRBV7-9 and TRBJ1-3, the complete variable domain reads DTGVSQNPRHKITKRGQNVTFRCDPISEHNRLYWYRQTLGQGPEFLTYFQNEAQLEKSRLLSDRFSAERPKGSFSTLEIQRTEQGDSAMYLCASSLLRGTGPNSGNTIYFGEGSWLTVV.